This T cell receptor (beta chain) was captured by sequencing in a study of OX40 agonist ivuxolimab in advanced cancers. Study-wide results and limits: The average count of expanded clones was higher among CD8+ T cells than among CD4+.

Sequencing was performed with immunoSEQ multiplex PCR; in TCRdb, only in-frame clones are kept and a portion is missing. The sample lists roughly 65,000 clones; just under 85% were seen once. Turning to this clone: What it binds is not known.

The CDR3 totals 16 residues. V shed 4 bases, J shed 0 bases, and the junction held 7 bases outside the gene matches. Per germline, CDR1 SGHDT and CDR2 YYEEEE. The TCR sequence derives from an adult with an advanced solid tumor such as melanoma, head and neck, liver or kidney cancer. Material: CD4+ or CD8+ T cells sorted from blood, obtained in a trial of the OX40 agonist ivuxolimab. The V gene is TRBV5-6, the J gene TRBJ2-3; TRBD2 matches 8 bases. The CDR3 nucleotides are TGTGCCAGCAGCCATTATAGCGGGGTTAGCACAGATACGCAGTATTTT. This sequence encodes CASSHYSGVSTDTQYF. The complete variable domain, with remaining parts taken from reference TRBV5-6 and TRBJ2-3, reads DAGVTQSPTHLIKTRGQQVTLRCSPKSGHDTVSWYQQALGQGPQFIFQYYEEEERQRGNFPDRFSGHQFPNYSSELNVNALLLGDSALYLCASSHYSGVSTDTQYFGPGTRLTVL.